This TCR beta chain was captured by sequencing in a study of shared clonotypes between healthy human individuals. Turning to the study itself: Participating donors consisted of two women and a few men aged 18 to 49. General observations from the study: Clonotype sharing across several donors was observed for around 5.1% of naive CD4 clonotypes. Blood was the sole source, and tissue repertoires probably differ. Read depth was anticipated to influence clonotype sharing among donors.

Terminally differentiated effector memory CD45RA+ cells were left out of the naive CD8 fraction, which was CD45RO-negative and positively selected for CCR7. Germline CDR1 and CDR2: LNHDA and SQIVND (reference sequence). The CDR3 totals 16 residues. V was clipped by 1 base and J by 3 bases, with 15 bases between them. The table came from immunoSEQ multiplex PCR; TCRdb's copy has only in-frame clones and leaves some out. The sample yields millions of clones, 93% seen once. To note about this clone: Its specificity is unknown.

The clonotype comes from a man younger than 30 in good health. Some clones in this sample may be carry-over from other donors' samples. Material for sequencing was naive CD8+ T cells from PBMCs. The chain joins TRBV19 to TRBJ1-2, with D possibly matching TRBD1 (6 bases). The DNA of the CDR3 is TGTGCCAGTAGTATAGGGAGGACAGCGTTTTACTATGGCTACACCTTC. Its translation: CASSIGRTAFYYGYTF.